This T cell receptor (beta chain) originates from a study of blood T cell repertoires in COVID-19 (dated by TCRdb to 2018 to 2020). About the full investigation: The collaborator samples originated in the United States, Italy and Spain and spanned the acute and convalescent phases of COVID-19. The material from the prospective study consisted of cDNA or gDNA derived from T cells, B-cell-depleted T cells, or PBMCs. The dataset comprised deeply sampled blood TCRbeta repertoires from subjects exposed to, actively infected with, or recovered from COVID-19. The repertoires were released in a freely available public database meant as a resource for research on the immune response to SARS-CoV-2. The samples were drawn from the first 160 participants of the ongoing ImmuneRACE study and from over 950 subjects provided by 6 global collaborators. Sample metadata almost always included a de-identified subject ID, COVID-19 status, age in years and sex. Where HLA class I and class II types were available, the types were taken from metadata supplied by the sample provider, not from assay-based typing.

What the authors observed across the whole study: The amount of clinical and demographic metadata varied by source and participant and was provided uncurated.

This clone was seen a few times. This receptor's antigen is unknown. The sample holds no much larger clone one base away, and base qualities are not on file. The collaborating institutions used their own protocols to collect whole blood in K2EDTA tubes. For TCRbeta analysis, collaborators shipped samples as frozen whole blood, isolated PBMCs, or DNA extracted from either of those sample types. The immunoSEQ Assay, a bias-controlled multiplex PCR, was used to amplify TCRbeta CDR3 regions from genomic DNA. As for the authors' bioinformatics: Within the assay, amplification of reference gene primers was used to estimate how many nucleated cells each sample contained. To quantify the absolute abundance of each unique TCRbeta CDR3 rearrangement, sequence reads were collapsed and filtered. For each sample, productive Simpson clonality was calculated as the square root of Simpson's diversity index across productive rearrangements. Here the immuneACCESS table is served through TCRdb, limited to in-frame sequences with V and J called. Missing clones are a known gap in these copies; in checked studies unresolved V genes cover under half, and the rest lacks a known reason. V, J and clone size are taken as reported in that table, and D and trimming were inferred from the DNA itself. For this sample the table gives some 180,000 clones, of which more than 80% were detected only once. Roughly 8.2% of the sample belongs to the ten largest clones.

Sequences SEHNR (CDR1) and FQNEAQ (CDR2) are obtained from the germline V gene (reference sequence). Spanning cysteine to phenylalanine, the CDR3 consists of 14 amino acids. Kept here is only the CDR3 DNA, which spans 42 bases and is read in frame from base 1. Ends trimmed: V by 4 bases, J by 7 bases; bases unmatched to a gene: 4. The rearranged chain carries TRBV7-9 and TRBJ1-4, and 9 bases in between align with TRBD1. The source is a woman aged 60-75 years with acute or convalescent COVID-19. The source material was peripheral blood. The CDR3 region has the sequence CASSSGTGIEKLFF. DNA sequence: TGTGCCAGCAGCTCCGGGACAGGGATTGAAAAACTGTTTTTT.